This TCR beta chain is drawn from a study of human T cells and chemical hapten exposure. Unique molecular identifiers were attached to individual cDNA molecules within the library. TCRdb processed the RACE reads anew with MiXCR; each CDR3 protein has one entry. Of under 50,000 distinct CDR3 sequences listed, roughly 13% are singletons. Trimming left V 6 bases short and J 3 bases short, with 6 bases between. CDR3 length equals 11 residues. The germline V gene has CDR1 MDHEN and CDR2 SYDVKM. This clonotype was detected ten times or more. The time point denotes: patch test 3, about 24 weeks after DPC sensitization. Treatment described: therapeutic diphenylcyclopropenone sensitization with weekly scalp DPC. Someone pulled total RNA out of unfractionated whole blood.

The material sequenced was whole blood, taken in connection with sensitization to the hapten diphenylcyclopropenone (DPC). The origin of this receptor is a woman between 40 and 55 years old with alopecia areata. Some clones in this sample may be carry-over from other donors' samples. The J gene is TRBJ2-7, the V gene TRBV28; D possibly corresponds to TRBD2 (6 bases). DNA of the CDR3: TGTGCCAGCAGGGGAGGCTACGAGCAGTACTTC. Translated, it gives CASRGGYEQYF.